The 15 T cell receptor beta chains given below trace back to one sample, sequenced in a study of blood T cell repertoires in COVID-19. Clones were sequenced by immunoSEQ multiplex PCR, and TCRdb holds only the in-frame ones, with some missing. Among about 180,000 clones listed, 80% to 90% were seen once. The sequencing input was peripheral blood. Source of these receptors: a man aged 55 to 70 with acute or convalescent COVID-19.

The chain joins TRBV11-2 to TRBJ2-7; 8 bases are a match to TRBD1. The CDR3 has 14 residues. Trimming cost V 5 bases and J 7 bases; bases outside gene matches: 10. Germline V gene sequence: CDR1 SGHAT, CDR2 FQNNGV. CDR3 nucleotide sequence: TGTGCCAGCAGCCCAGCGGACAGGGTCGGAGAGCAGTACTTC. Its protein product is CASSPADRVGEQYF.

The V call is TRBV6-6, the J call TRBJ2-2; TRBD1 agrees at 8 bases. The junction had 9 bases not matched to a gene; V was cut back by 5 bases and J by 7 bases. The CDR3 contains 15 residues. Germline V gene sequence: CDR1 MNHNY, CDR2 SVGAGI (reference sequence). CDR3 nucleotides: TGTGCCAGCAGTAATTCAGGGGGCGCAGACGGGGAGCTGTTTTTT. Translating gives CASSNSGGADGELFF.

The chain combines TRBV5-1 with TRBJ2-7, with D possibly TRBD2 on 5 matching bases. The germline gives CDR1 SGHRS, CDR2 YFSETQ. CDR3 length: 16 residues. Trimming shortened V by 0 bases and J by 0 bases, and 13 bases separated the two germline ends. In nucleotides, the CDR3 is TGCGCCAGCAGCTTGGGCTCCGGGGATTACTCCTACGAGCAGTACTTC. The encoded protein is CASSLGSGDYSYEQYF.

CDR3 in amino acids: CASRLAGAYEQYF. DNA of the CDR3: TGTGCCAGCAGACTAGCGGGGGCCTACGAGCAGTACTTC. The rearrangement joins TRBV12-3 or TRBV12-4 to TRBJ2-7; 11 positions match TRBD2. The V gene end was trimmed by 6 bases and the J gene end by 2 bases; junction bases not matched to a gene: 0. CDR3 length equals 13 residues.

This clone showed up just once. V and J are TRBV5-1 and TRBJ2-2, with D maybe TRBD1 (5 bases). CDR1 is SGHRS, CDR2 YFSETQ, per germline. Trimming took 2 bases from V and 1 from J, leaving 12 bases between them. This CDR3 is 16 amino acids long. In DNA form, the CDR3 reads TGCGCCAGCAGCTTAGGGGCAGTTAGGAACACCGGGGAGCTGTTTTTT. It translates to CASSLGAVRNTGELFF. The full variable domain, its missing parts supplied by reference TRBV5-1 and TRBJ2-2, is KAGVTQTPRYLIKTRGQQVTLSCSPISGHRSVSWYQQTPGQGLQFLFEYFSETQRNKGNFPGRFSGRQFSNSRSEMNVSTLELGDSALYLCASSLGAVRNTGELFFGEGSRLTVL.

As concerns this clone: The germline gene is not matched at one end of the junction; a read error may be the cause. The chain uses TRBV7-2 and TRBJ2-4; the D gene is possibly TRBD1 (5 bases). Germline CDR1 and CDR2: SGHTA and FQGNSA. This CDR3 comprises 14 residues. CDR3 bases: TGTGCCAGCAGCCCCGGTGGGGCCAGAAACATTCAGTACTTC. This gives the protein CASSPGGARNIQYF.

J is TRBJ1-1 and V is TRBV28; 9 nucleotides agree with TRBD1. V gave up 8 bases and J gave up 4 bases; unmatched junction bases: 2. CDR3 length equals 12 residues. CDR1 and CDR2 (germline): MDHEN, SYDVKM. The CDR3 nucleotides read TGTGCCAGCCTGACAGGGGGCACTGAAGCTTTCTTT. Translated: CASLTGGTEAFF.

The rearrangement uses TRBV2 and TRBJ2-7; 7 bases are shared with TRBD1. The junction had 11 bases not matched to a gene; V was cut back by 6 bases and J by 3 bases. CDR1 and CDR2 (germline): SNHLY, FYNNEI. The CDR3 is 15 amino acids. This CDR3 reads CASRPYRGEGYEQYF. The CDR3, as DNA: TGTGCCAGCAGACCCTACAGGGGAGAGGGCTACGAGCAGTACTTC.

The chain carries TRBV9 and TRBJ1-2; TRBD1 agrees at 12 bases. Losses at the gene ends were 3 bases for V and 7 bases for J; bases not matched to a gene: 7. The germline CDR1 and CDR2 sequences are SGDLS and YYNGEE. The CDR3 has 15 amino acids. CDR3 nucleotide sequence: TGTGCCAGCAGCGCGACGGGACAGGGGGCGCCTGGCTACACCTTC. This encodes CASSATGQGAPGYTF. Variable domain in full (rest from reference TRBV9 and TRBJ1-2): DSGVTQTPKHLITATGQRVTLRCSPRSGDLSVYWYQQSLDQGLQFLIQYYNGEERAKGNILERFSAQQFPDLHSELNLSSLELGDSALYFCASSATGQGAPGYTFGSGTRLTVV.

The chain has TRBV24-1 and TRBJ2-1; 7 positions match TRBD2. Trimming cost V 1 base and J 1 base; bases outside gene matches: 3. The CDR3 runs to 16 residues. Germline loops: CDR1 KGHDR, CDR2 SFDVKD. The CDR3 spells CATSDLGGRSYNEQFF. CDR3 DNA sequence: TGTGCCACCAGTGATTTAGGCGGGAGATCCTACAATGAGCAGTTCTTC.

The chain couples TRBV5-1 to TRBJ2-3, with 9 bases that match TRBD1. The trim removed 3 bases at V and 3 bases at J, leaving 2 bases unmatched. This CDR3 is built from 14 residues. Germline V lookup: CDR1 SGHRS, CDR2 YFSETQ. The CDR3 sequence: CASSSGQGTDTQYF. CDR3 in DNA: TGCGCCAGCAGCTCGGGACAGGGTACAGATACGCAGTATTTT.

The CDR3: CASSYSGGRTLDTQYF. CDR3 coding DNA: TGTGCCAGCAGTTACTCGGGCGGGAGGACCTTGGATACGCAGTATTTT. The rearrangement joins TRBV6-6 to TRBJ2-3, with 8 bases matching TRBD2. The CDR3 extends over 16 amino acids. Per the germline V gene, CDR1 is MNHNY and CDR2 is SVGAGI (reference sequence). The trim removed 0 bases at V and 6 bases at J, leaving 8 bases unmatched.

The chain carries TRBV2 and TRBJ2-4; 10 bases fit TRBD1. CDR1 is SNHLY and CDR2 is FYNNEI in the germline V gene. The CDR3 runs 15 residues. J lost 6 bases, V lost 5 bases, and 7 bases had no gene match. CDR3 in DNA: TGTGCCAGCAGTTCGGACAGGGGGGATGGAAACATTCAGTACTTC. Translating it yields CASSSDRGDGNIQYF.

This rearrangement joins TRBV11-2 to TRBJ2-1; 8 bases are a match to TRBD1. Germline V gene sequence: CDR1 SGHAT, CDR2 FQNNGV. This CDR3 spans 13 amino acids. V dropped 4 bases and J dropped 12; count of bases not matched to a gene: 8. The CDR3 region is CASSYGQGGGQFF. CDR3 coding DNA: TGTGCCAGCAGCTACGGACAGGGCGGAGGGCAGTTCTTC.

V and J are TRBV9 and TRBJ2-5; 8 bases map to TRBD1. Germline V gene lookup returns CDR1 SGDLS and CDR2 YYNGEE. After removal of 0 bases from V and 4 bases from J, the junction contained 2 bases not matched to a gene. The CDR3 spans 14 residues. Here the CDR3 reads CASSVVGQGETQYF. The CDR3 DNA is TGTGCCAGCAGCGTAGTAGGACAGGGAGAGACCCAGTACTTC.